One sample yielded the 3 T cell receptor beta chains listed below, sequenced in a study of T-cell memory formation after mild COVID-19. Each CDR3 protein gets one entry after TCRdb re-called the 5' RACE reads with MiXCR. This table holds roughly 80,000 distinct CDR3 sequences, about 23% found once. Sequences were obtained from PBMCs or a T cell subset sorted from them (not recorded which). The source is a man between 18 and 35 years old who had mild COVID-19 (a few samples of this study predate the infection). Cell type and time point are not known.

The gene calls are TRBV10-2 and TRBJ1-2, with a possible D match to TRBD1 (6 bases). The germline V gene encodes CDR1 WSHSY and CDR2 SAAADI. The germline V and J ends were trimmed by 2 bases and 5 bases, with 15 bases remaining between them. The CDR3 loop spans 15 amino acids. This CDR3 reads CASSERNRDLYGYTF. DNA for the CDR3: TGCGCCAGCAGTGAGCGTAACAGGGATCTATATGGCTACACCTTC.

CDR3 residues: CASSAGTPTNTGELFF. The CDR3 DNA sequence: TGTGCCAGCAGTGCCGGGACACCTACGAACACCGGGGAGCTGTTTTTT. The chain carries TRBV28 and TRBJ2-2; D is perhaps TRBD1 (6 bases). The ends were cut back, 5 bases at V and 0 bases at J, with 13 bases in the middle. Per the germline V gene, CDR1 is MDHEN and CDR2 is SYDVKM. The CDR3 loop spans 16 amino acids.

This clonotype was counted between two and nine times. The CDR3: CASSQDLAVGDTQYF. CDR3 in DNA: TGCGCCAGCAGCCAGGACCTAGCAGTTGGAGATACGCAGTATTTT. The chain recombines TRBV4-3 with TRBJ2-3; D is possibly TRBD2 (5 bases). V lost 3 bases to trimming and J lost 5 bases, with 15 bases between them. CDR3 length: 15 residues. CDR1 is LGHNA and CDR2 is YSLEER in the germline V gene.